This TCR beta chain was documented in a study of cytomegalovirus exposure and HLA in healthy donors. The CDR3 runs 13 residues. Per the germline V gene, CDR1 is LNHDA and CDR2 is SQIVND (reference sequence). The V end was cut by 7 bases, the J end by 11 bases, with 17 bases between. This PCR relied on a set of 60 Vbeta primers and 13 Jbeta primers. The protocol was immunoSEQ multiplex PCR, while the TCRdb copy is restricted to in-frame clones and leaves out a portion. The table has about 190,000 clones, around three quarters seen once. This TCR derives from a woman aged 18-29 years in good health and CMV-seronegative. J is TRBJ1-4 and V is TRBV19; no clear D. The source material was PBMCs. In DNA form, the CDR3 reads TGTGCCAGTACCGCAGCCGGGGTTGGGAAACTGTTTTTT. This sequence encodes CASTAAGVGKLFF.